The 15 T cell receptor beta chains given below trace back to one sample, sequenced in a study of T cell repertoires in cytomegalovirus infection. TCRdb reprocessed the reads with MiXCR, giving one entry per CDR3 protein. The sample includes 250,000 to 300,000 distinct CDR3 sequences, roughly a fifth seen only once; the top ten take around 20%. Antigen specificity for these receptors is unknown. This specimen was cultured PBMCs, taken from culture after CMV antigen stimulation. The receptors were gathered from a human donor in good health (CMV status not recorded). Some clones in this sample may be carry-over from other donors' samples.

This clonotype was seen repeatedly, ten times or more. The chain joins TRBV28 to TRBJ2-7, with D tentatively TRBD1 (5 bases). Germline lookup yields CDR1 MDHEN and CDR2 SYDVKM. V was pared by 3 bases and J by 4 bases, with 10 bases between. CDR3 length: 13 amino acids. CDR3 in DNA: TGTGCCAGCAGTTTCCCAGACAGATACGAGCAGTACTTC. It specifies CASSFPDRYEQYF.

V and J are TRBV11-3 and TRBJ2-3, with D hard to call. The CDR3 sequence is 15 residues long. CDR1 and CDR2 (germline): SGHNT, YENEEA. Trimming cost V 1 base and J 6 bases, with 14 bases left between them. This CDR3 is CASSLGRPGLDTQYF. CDR3 bases: TGTGCCAGCAGCTTAGGACGGCCCGGTTTGGATACGCAGTATTTT.

This clonotype was observed at least ten times. The rearrangement links TRBV7-2 to TRBJ2-5; 10 bases agree with TRBD1. With V trimmed by 6 bases and J by 4 bases, 11 bases remained unmatched. Germline values: CDR1 SGHTA, CDR2 FQGNSA. The CDR3 is 16 amino acids. The CDR3 DNA is TGTGCCAGCAGAGACCCGGGACAGGGGTATAGAGAGACCCAGTACTTC. Translated, it gives CASRDPGQGYRETQYF.

The CDR3 DNA is TGCGCCAGCAGCCCGCGGGCGGACTACACCGGGGAGCTGTTTTTT. Amino acid sequence: CASSPRADYTGELFF. The gene calls are TRBV4-1 and TRBJ2-2, with a weak D call TRBD2 (5 bases). The V end lost 4 bases, the J end lost 3 bases, and 12 bases lay between the germline ends. From germline, CDR1 is MGHRA and CDR2 YSYEKL. The CDR3 spans 15 residues.

This clonotype has just a few counts. This chain links TRBV6-5 with TRBJ2-1; 8 nucleotides match TRBD2. Germline V gives CDR1 MNHEY, CDR2 SVGAGI. Unmatched junction bases numbered 8, after V lost 4 bases and J lost 0 bases. The CDR3 totals 17 residues. DNA for the CDR3: TGTGCCAGCAGTTCTAGACTAGCGCCGAGCTCCTACAATGAGCAGTTCTTC. Translation: CASSSRLAPSSYNEQFF.

In its sample, this clonotype was seen a few times. V gene TRBV18 combines with J gene TRBJ2-1; TRBD2 agrees at 13 bases. Germline CDR1 is KGHSH and CDR2 is LQKENI. J was trimmed by 9 bases and V by 6 bases; bases with no gene match: 8. The CDR3 length is 15 residues. Here the CDR3 DNA reads TGTGCCAGCTCCAGACTAGCGGGAGGTATTATTGAGCAGTTCTTC. Amino acid sequence: CASSRLAGGIIEQFF.

V usage is TRBV10-3 and J usage is TRBJ1-2; 8 bases align to TRBD1. There are 14 residues in the CDR3. Per germline, CDR1 ENHRY and CDR2 SYGVKD. Trimming took 4 bases from V and 4 from J; bases not matched to a gene: 5. The CDR3 nucleotides are TGTGCCATCAGTGGTGGACAGGGATCCTATGGCTACACCTTC. Protein: CAISGGQGSYGYTF.

The V call is TRBV7-2, the J call TRBJ2-2; D is uncertain. Germline CDR1 is SGHTA and CDR2 is FQGNSA. The CDR3 spans 14 residues. Trimming pared 3 bases from V and 0 bases from J, leaving 5 bases between. The CDR3 protein is CASSLVANTGELFF. The CDR3, as DNA: TGTGCCAGCAGCTTGGTAGCGAACACCGGGGAGCTGTTTTTT.

The table lists this clonotype with a few counts. The V call is TRBV3-1, the J call TRBJ2-3; 9 nucleotides line up with TRBD1. Trimming took 0 bases from V and 2 from J; bases not matched to a gene: 6. The CDR3 length is 17 residues. Germline values: CDR1 LGHDT, CDR2 YNNKEL (reference sequence). The CDR3 coding sequence is TGTGCCAGCAGCCAAGATAGCTGGGACAGGGCCACAGATACGCAGTATTTT. Amino acid sequence: CASSQDSWDRATDTQYF.

V is TRBV20-1 and J is TRBJ2-5, with 8 bases identical to TRBD1. The CDR3 length is 14 residues. Per the germline V gene, CDR1 is DFQATT and CDR2 is SNEGSKA (reference sequence). J gave up 7 bases and V 6 bases, and 13 bases lay outside the gene matches. In DNA form, the CDR3 reads TGCAGTGCGGCTCAGGGGGCGGATTATGGGACCCAGTACTTC. Protein: CSAAQGADYGTQYF.

A few counts support this clonotype. The J gene is TRBJ2-2, the V gene TRBV4-3; 12 bases agree with TRBD2. The germline V gene has CDR1 LGHNA and CDR2 YSLEER. The CDR3 totals 19 residues. Trimming cost V 0 bases and J 3 bases; bases outside gene matches: 8. Written as DNA, the CDR3 is TGCGCCAGCAGCCAAGATGGGCTAGCGGGAGGGCCGGACACCGGGGAGCTGTTTTTT. It codes for CASSQDGLAGGPDTGELFF.

This clonotype was seen a few times. The rearrangement uses TRBV7-2 and TRBJ2-7; possible D gene TRBD1, 6 bases. Trimming pared 5 bases from V and 0 bases from J, leaving 20 bases between. The length of the CDR3 is 17 residues. Germline values: CDR1 SGHTA, CDR2 FQGNSA. CDR3 protein: CASSRTEKTRISYEQYF. In DNA form, the CDR3 reads TGTGCCAGCAGCCGGACAGAAAAAACCCGAATCTCCTACGAGCAGTACTTC.

There are a few counts of this clonotype. This chain connects TRBV7-8 to TRBJ2-5; maybe TRBD2 (6 bases). The CDR3 is made up of 15 amino acids. Trimming took off 5 bases at V and 4 bases at J, with 17 bases between the two ends. Per germline, CDR1 SGHVS and CDR2 FQNEAQ. The CDR3 reads CASSPRGGLAETQYF. The CDR3, as DNA: TGTGCCAGCAGCCCTAGAGGAGGGTTGGCAGAGACCCAGTACTTC.

This clonotype was picked up a small number of times. The chain combines TRBV14 with TRBJ2-1; D uncertain. Germline lookup yields CDR1 SGHDN and CDR2 FVKESK. V was trimmed by 4 bases and J by 3 bases, leaving 16 bases between them. The CDR3 has 16 residues. CDR3 sequence reads: CASSPFGESHYNEQFF. The CDR3 coding sequence is TGTGCCAGCAGCCCGTTTGGGGAATCCCACTACAATGAGCAGTTCTTC.

The chain couples TRBV15 to TRBJ2-3; D is possibly TRBD2 (6 bases). The ends were cut back, 2 bases at V and 0 bases at J, with 9 bases in the middle. Germline CDR1 reads LNHNV; CDR2 reads YYDKDF (reference sequence). The CDR3 runs to 15 residues. CDR3 region: CATSRLAYSTDTQYF. The CDR3 region has the DNA TGTGCCACCAGCAGACTAGCGTATAGCACAGATACGCAGTATTTT.